Listed below are T cell receptor beta chains from one sample, sequenced in a study of shared clonotypes between healthy human individuals. Clones were read by immunoSEQ multiplex PCR, and TCRdb kept only the in-frame ones, dropping some. Among approximately 720,000 clones listed, just over 90% were seen once. Sequencing was carried out using naive CD8+ T cells sorted from blood. These receptors originate from a man aged 25 to 40 in good health. Both conserved end residues are part of each CDR3. A D gene is named only where the DNA matches it firmly. Rows give clone size only sometimes, using once, few, many, or a class for an expanded clone.

D	size	J	V	CDR3	DNA
-	-	TRBJ2-5	TRBV4-1	CASSQEYSVGETQYF	TGCGCCAGCAGCCAAGAATACTCAGTCGGGGAGACCCAGTACTTC
-	-	TRBJ2-7	TRBV5-1	CASSLAGGRGEQYF	TGCGCCAGCAGCTTGGCCGGGGGTCGGGGCGAGCAGTACTTC
-	-	TRBJ2-1	TRBV27	CASSLEGGTYNEQFF	TGTGCCAGCAGTCTAGAAGGGGGAACCTACAATGAGCAGTTCTTC
TRBD1	-	TRBJ2-3	TRBV7-9	CASSRSRETGGATDTQYF	TGTGCCAGCAGCCGTTCTCGGGAGACAGGGGGCGCAACAGATACGCAGTATTTT
TRBD2	-	TRBJ2-7	TRBV5-5	CASSVGTSDTYEQYF	TGTGCCAGCAGCGTCGGGACTAGTGACACCTACGAGCAGTACTTC
-	-	TRBJ2-7	TRBV2	CALRDLSYEQYF	TGTGCCCTCAGGGACTTATCCTACGAGCAGTACTTC
TRBD1	once	TRBJ1-5	TRBV5-5	CASSLGDRLHNQPQHF	TGTGCCAGCAGCTTGGGGGACAGGCTACACAATCAGCCCCAGCATTTT
-	-	TRBJ2-1	TRBV6-1	CASSLYRVSYNEQFF	TGTGCCAGCAGTCTTTACAGGGTGTCCTACAATGAGCAGTTCTTC
-	-	TRBJ1-4	TRBV28	CASSWRTGIPNEKLFF	TGTGCCAGCAGTTGGAGGACGGGGATACCTAATGAAAAACTGTTTTTT
-	-	TRBJ2-2	TRBV21-1	CASGTANTGELFF	TGTGCCAGCGGGACAGCGAACACCGGGGAGCTGTTTTTT
-	-	TRBJ2-4	TRBV27	CASSSGQNTAKNIQYF	TGTGCCAGCAGTTCCGGACAGAACACGGCCAAAAACATTCAGTACTTC
-	-	TRBJ1-4	TRBV6-1	CASSESGRVVDEKLFF	TGTGCCAGCAGTGAATCCGGACGGGTGGTCGATGAAAAACTGTTTTTT
TRBD1	-	TRBJ2-5	TRBV13	CASSEGTGGETQYF	TGTGCCAGCAGCGAGGGGACAGGGGGAGAGACCCAGTACTTC
-	-	TRBJ2-7	TRBV27	CASSLSGVYEQYF	TGTGCCAGCAGTTTATCGGGGGTATACGAGCAGTACTTC
TRBD1	-	TRBJ2-7	TRBV19	CASSPGTGSYEQYF	TGTGCCAGTAGCCCCGGGACAGGGTCCTACGAGCAGTACTTC
-	-	TRBJ2-7	TRBV27	CASSLNGLRYEQYF	TGTGCCAGCAGTTTAAACGGGCTCCGGTACGAGCAGTACTTC
-	-	TRBJ1-2	TRBV29-1	CSGFGPFKGRSANYGYTF	TGCAGCGGTTTCGGCCCTTTTAAGGGGCGCTCAGCTAACTATGGCTACACCTTC
-	-	TRBJ2-7	TRBV4-1	CASSLSWSSYEQYF	TGCGCCAGCAGCCTCTCATGGAGCTCCTACGAGCAGTACTTC
TRBD1	-	TRBJ2-7	TRBV27	CASSSGTGGASWDEQYF	TGTGCCAGCAGTTCCGGGACAGGGGGCGCTAGTTGGGACGAGCAGTACTTC
-	-	TRBJ2-1	TRBV19	CASSTIYNEQFF	TGTGCCAGTAGTACGATATACAATGAGCAGTTCTTC
-	-	TRBJ1-1	TRBV11-2	CASSPIQGRNTEAFF	TGTGCCAGCAGCCCAATACAGGGACGGAACACTGAAGCTTTCTTT
-	-	TRBJ1-1	TRBV25-1	CASSESVSRMNTEAFF	TGTGCCAGCAGTGAATCGGTCAGCAGAATGAACACTGAAGCTTTCTTT
-	-	TRBJ2-1	TRBV7-6	CASSLGPGVENEQFF	TGTGCCAGCAGCTTAGGTCCGGGAGTGGAGAATGAGCAGTTCTTC
-	-	TRBJ2-1	TRBV5-6	CASSLGREQFF	TGTGCCAGCAGCTTGGGACGGGAGCAGTTCTTC
-	-	TRBJ2-7	TRBV28	CASSLTDSYEQYF	TGTGCCAGCAGTTTAACCGACAGTTACGAGCAGTACTTC
-	once	TRBJ2-7	TRBV14	CASSPQGFEQYF	TGTGCCAGCAGCCCACAGGGTTTCGAGCAGTACTTC
TRBD2	once	TRBJ2-7	TRBV27	CASSSRSGRSHLNYEQYF	TGTGCCAGCTCCTCCCGTAGCGGGAGGTCGCATTTAAACTACGAGCAGTACTTC
-	few	TRBJ1-2	TRBV9	CASGMTALYGYTF	TGTGCCAGCGGGATGACAGCTCTATATGGCTACACCTTC
-	-	TRBJ2-1	TRBV6-5	CASSYDSSYNEQFF	TGTGCCAGCAGTTACGACTCGTCCTACAATGAGCAGTTCTTC
-	-	TRBJ1-4	TRBV4-3	CASSQAHRELGNEKLFF	TGCGCCAGCAGCCAAGCACACAGGGAGCTTGGTAATGAAAAACTGTTTTTT
TRBD2	-	TRBJ2-1	TRBV28	CASSAGTSGRFSYNEQFF	TGTGCCAGCAGCGCCGGGACTAGCGGGAGGTTCTCCTACAATGAGCAGTTCTTC
TRBD2	-	TRBJ2-7	TRBV18	CASSPEGLAGGHSYEQYF	TGTGCCAGCTCCCCAGAGGGACTAGCGGGTGGGCACTCCTACGAGCAGTACTTC
-	-	TRBJ1-4	TRBV27	CASTSGGTFEKLFF	TGTGCCAGCACCTCTGGGGGGACCTTTGAAAAACTGTTTTTT
-	-	TRBJ2-5	TRBV4-1	CASSQGWVQETQYF	TGCGCCAGCAGCCAAGGATGGGTTCAAGAGACCCAGTACTTC
-	-	TRBJ2-7	TRBV6-6	CASSYPPPYEQYF	TGTGCCAGCAGTTACCCCCCACCTTACGAGCAGTACTTC
-	-	TRBJ2-1	TRBV1	CTSSQDRAGVSYNEQFF	TGCACCAGCAGCCAAGACAGAGCGGGAGTCTCCTACAATGAGCAGTTCTTC
-	-	TRBJ2-1	TRBV7-9	CASSLYGNEQFF	TGTGCCAGCAGCTTATACGGGAATGAGCAGTTCTTC
-	-	TRBJ2-3	TRBV29-1	CSVPGVGQWTTADTQYF	TGCAGCGTGCCCGGGGTCGGGCAATGGACGACTGCAGATACGCAGTATTTT
-	-	TRBJ1-1	TRBV6-1	CASSESGGRTEAFF	TGTGCCAGCAGTGAAAGTGGGGGTAGGACTGAAGCTTTCTTT
-	-	TRBJ2-2	TRBV27	CASRLGLGELFF	TGTGCCAGTAGGCTGGGGCTCGGGGAGCTGTTTTTT
-	-	TRBJ2-7	TRBV5-4	CASSWNPGTETYEQYF	TGTGCCAGCAGCTGGAACCCCGGGACGGAGACCTACGAGCAGTACTTC
TRBD1	-	TRBJ1-2	TRBV7-9	CASSPTMDRGQWGYTF	TGTGCCAGCAGCCCAACTATGGACAGGGGGCAATGGGGCTACACCTTC
TRBD2	-	TRBJ2-7	TRBV28	CASSWEGWREQYF	TGTGCCAGCAGTTGGGAGGGGTGGCGGGAGCAGTACTTC
TRBD1	-	TRBJ2-7	TRBV5-4	CASSWWDSADYEQYF	TGTGCCAGCAGCTGGTGGGACAGCGCAGATTACGAGCAGTACTTC
TRBD1	-	TRBJ2-3	TRBV7-9	CASSLGFGSGQGAGDTQYF	TGTGCCAGCAGCTTAGGGTTCGGTTCTGGACAGGGGGCAGGAGATACGCAGTATTTT
-	-	TRBJ2-2	TRBV9	CASSVASGTQLTGELFF	TGTGCCAGCAGCGTAGCCTCCGGGACTCAGCTCACCGGGGAGCTGTTTTTT
-	few	TRBJ2-6	TRBV18	CATNAQGSGANVLTF	TGTGCCACCAACGCCCAGGGGTCTGGGGCCAACGTCCTGACTTTC